This T cell receptor (beta chain) was recorded in a study of blood T cells in healthy people across ages. From germline, CDR1 is DFQATT and CDR2 SNEGSKA (reference sequence). After removal of 3 bases from V and 7 bases from J, the junction contained 15 bases not matched to a gene. This CDR3 is 17 amino acids long. Of note for this clonotype: Its antigen is unidentified.

Study-level points and caveats: A greater number of naive CD4+ cells and higher diversity distinguished long-lived donors from aged donors.

A second PCR of about 7 to 12 cycles used a sample-barcoded 5' primer and a J-beta primer mix. All cDNA molecules were each tagged by a template-switch adaptor with 12 random nucleotides. From each sample, at least 2.5 million paired-end reads containing CDR3 were obtained. TCRdb reprocessed the 5' RACE reads via MiXCR and lists one record per CDR3 protein. Of roughly 1.9 million distinct CDR3 sequences in the sample, 39% were seen once. In terms of origin and age, donors were healthy Caucasian individuals from Russia aged roughly 6 to 100. The gene calls are TRBV20-1 and TRBJ2-2, with TRBD1 matching 9 bases. This TCR derives from a human donor in good health. The sequencing sample was made of blood. Here the CDR3 reads CSASGSYGQGSSGELFF. In nucleotides, the CDR3 is TGCAGTGCTAGTGGGTCGTACGGACAGGGGAGTAGCGGGGAGCTGTTTTTT.